This entry lists 9 T cell receptor beta chains sequenced from one sample in a study of cytomegalovirus exposure and HLA in healthy donors. The PCR used 60 Vbeta and 13 Jbeta primers. The repertoire was sequenced with immunoSEQ multiplex PCR; TCRdb's copy has only in-frame clones and lacks some. The data show 120,000 or so clones, over 9.5% seen once. Source material: PBMCs. Receptors were obtained from a woman between 18 and 29 years old in good health and CMV-seropositive.

This clone was counted only a few times. CDR3 nucleotide sequence: TGTGCCAGCAGCGTAAAGGGAGGGGCTTCGGATACGCAGTATTTT. Amino acids: CASSVKGGASDTQYF. The chain employs TRBV7-3 and TRBJ2-3; 7 bases match TRBD2. The CDR3 consists of 15 residues. Per germline, CDR1 SGHTA and CDR2 FQGTGA. V shed 5 bases and J 6 bases; nucleotides not matched to a gene: 11. The whole variable domain, filled in from reference TRBV7-3 and TRBJ2-3, reads GAGVSQTPSNKVTEKGKYVELRCDPISGHTALYWYRQSLGQGPEFLIYFQGTGAADDSGLPNDRFFAVRPEGSVSTLKIQRTERGDSAVYLCASSVKGGASDTQYFGPGTRLTVL.

The chain employs TRBV5-4 and TRBJ2-3, with a tentative D call TRBD1 (5 bases). Germline loops: CDR1 SGHNT, CDR2 YYREEE (reference sequence). Trimming shortened V by 0 bases and J by 4 bases, and 6 bases separated the two germline ends. The CDR3 covers 13 residues. CDR3 in amino acids: CASSLAGSDTQYF. The CDR3 nucleotides read TGTGCCAGCAGCTTGGCAGGGTCAGATACGCAGTATTTT.

This clone has only a few counts. The rearrangement links TRBV2 to TRBJ2-7; unclear D gene. V was clipped by 4 bases and J by 0 bases, with 4 bases between them. This CDR3 is 12 amino acids long. Looked up from germline, CDR1 is SNHLY and CDR2 is FYNNEI. DNA of the CDR3: TGTGCCAGCAGTGCCTCCTCCTACGAGCAGTACTTC. It is translated as CASSASSYEQYF.

This clone was found a few times. Additional DNA sequences in this sample encode the identical CDR3. This chain joins TRBV12-2 and TRBJ2-1; the table's D gene call, TRBD2, was not cross checked with the DNA. TRBV12-2 is annotated as a pseudogene. This CDR3 comprises 17 residues. CDR3 residues: CASRLALAGGPLDEQFF. In nucleotides, the CDR3 is TGTGCAAGTCGCTTAGCTTTAGCGGGAGGGCCGCTGGATGAGCAGTTCTTC.

The J gene is TRBJ2-1, the V gene TRBV2; D is ambiguous. The length of the CDR3 is 13 residues. Germline CDR1 reads SNHLY; CDR2 reads FYNNEI. Trimming left V 0 bases short and J 8 bases short, with 8 bases between. CDR3 region: CASSEALGYEQFF. The CDR3 DNA sequence: TGTGCCAGCAGTGAAGCGCTCGGGTATGAGCAGTTCTTC.

V and J are TRBV5-8 and TRBJ2-2, with D unresolved. Germline CDR1 is SGHTS and CDR2 is YDEGEE. The length of the CDR3 is 13 residues. V lost 0 bases and J 6 bases, leaving 6 bases between the germline ends. CDR3 sequence (DNA): TGTGCCAGCAGCTTGGAAGGAGCCGGGGAGCTGTTTTTT. Translation gives CASSLEGAGELFF.

V usage is TRBV9 and J usage is TRBJ2-5; no clear D gene. Between the trimmed V and J ends, which lost 3 bases and 0 bases, there was a span of 6 bases. Germline V gene lookup returns CDR1 SGDLS and CDR2 YYNGEE. The CDR3 contains 13 residues. CDR3 DNA sequence: TGTGCCAGCAGCGACTACAACCAAGAGACCCAGTACTTC. It yields the protein CASSDYNQETQYF.

The chain links TRBV27 to TRBJ2-7, with 7 bases that match TRBD2. The trim removed 3 bases at V and 4 bases at J, leaving 3 bases unmatched. In germline, CDR1 is MNHEY, CDR2 SMNVEV (reference sequence). The CDR3 extends over 13 amino acids. CDR3 coding DNA: TGTGCCAGCAGTTTGGAAGCGGGGTACGAGCAGTACTTC. Protein sequence: CASSLEAGYEQYF.

This clone was seen a few times. The chain carries TRBV2 and TRBJ1-3; no clear D. There are 14 residues in the CDR3. Germline CDR1 and CDR2: SNHLY and FYNNEI. V was pared by 3 bases and J by 0 bases, with 6 bases between. In DNA, the CDR3 is TGTGCCAGCAGTGAGGCAGGCTCTGGAAACACCATATATTTT. Translating gives CASSEAGSGNTIYF.